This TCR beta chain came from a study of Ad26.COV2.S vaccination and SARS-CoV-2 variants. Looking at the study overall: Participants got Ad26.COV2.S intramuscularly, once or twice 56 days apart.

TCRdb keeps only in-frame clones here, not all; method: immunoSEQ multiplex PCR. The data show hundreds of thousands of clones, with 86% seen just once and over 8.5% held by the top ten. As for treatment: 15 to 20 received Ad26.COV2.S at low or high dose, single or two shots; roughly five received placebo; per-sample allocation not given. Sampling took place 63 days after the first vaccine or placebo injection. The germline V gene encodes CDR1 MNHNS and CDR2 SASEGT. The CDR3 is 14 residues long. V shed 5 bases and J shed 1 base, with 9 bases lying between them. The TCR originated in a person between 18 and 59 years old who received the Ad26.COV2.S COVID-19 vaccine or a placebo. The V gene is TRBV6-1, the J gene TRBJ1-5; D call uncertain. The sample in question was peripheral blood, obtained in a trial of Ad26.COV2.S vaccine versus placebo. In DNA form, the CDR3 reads TGTGCCAGCAGTCTGCGATTAAGCAATCAGCCCCAGCATTTT. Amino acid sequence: CASSLRLSNQPQHF.